The rows below give T cell receptor beta chains drawn from one sample of a study of blood T cell repertoires in COVID-19. TCRdb's copy holds only in-frame clones and misses some; the assay was immunoSEQ multiplex PCR. The table lists a few hundred thousand clones, approximately 91% of them singletons. Sequencing was done on a sample of peripheral blood. The receptors were gathered from a man aged 45-65 years with acute or convalescent COVID-19. The CDR3 runs from the conserved cysteine through the conserved F or W. A D gene is named only where the DNA matches it firmly. Clone sizes are given selectively: once, few, many, or a class where the clone is expanded.

- TRBJ1-2 TRBD1 TRBV12-3/TRBV12-4 TGTGCCAGCAGTCGGACAGGGGGGTATGGCTACACCTTC CASSRTGGYGYTF
- TRBJ2-2 - TRBV5-1 TGCGCCAGCAGCTTGACGGGTCCCGGGGAGCTGTTTTTT CASSLTGPGELFF
once TRBJ1-5 TRBD1 TRBV5-1 TGCGCCAGCAGCCCGACAGGGGGTTATAGCAATCAGCCCCAGCATTTT CASSPTGGYSNQPQHF
- TRBJ2-1 TRBD2 TRBV4-1 TGCGCCAGCAGCCAAGTCACTAGCGGGGTGAAGAATGAGCAGTTCTTC CASSQVTSGVKNEQFF
many TRBJ2-5 TRBD2 TRBV2 TGTGCCAGCAGACAGGGGACTAGCGGGCCCGGGGCCCAGTACTTC CASRQGTSGPGAQYF
- TRBJ2-7 - TRBV5-1 TGCGCCAGCAGCGGGGGCCTAGGGGCCTACGAGCAGTACTTC CASSGGLGAYEQYF
- TRBJ2-6 TRBD2 TRBV19 TGTGCCAGTACCACATCACCCGGGGGGGTCCTTGGGGCCAACGTCCTGACTTTC CASTTSPGGVLGANVLTF
- TRBJ1-5 TRBD1 TRBV6-5 TGTGCCAGCAGTCCTCAGGGGGAGCGGGTTCAGCCCCAGCATTTT CASSPQGERVQPQHF
once TRBJ2-7 TRBD2 TRBV10-1 TGCGCCAGCAGTGAAGGCGGGGGGGCTTCCAACGAGCAGTACTTC CASSEGGGASNEQYF
- TRBJ1-3 TRBD1 TRBV4-1 TGCGCCAGCAGCCAAGGCCCCCTGGACAGGGTTAGAAACACCATATATTTT CASSQGPLDRVRNTIYF
- TRBJ1-1 - TRBV12-3/TRBV12-4 TGTGCCAGCGCAAACAGGGTGGTGGCTTTCTTT CASANRVVAFF
- TRBJ1-3 - TRBV6-6 TGTGCCAGCAGTCGGGACATTTCTGGAAACACCATATATTTT CASSRDISGNTIYF
- TRBJ2-5 TRBD1 TRBV6-5 TGTGCCAGCGGGACAGGGCTACTCCAAGAGACCCAGTACTTC CASGTGLLQETQYF
- TRBJ1-5 - TRBV30 TGTGCCTGGAGCCCCCTAGGTGAACAGCCCCAGCATTTT CAWSPLGEQPQHF
few TRBJ1-1 - TRBV7-6 TGTGCCAGCAGCTATTCGACAGGTCGCGGTGAAGCTTTCTTT CASSYSTGRGEAFF
- TRBJ2-1 TRBD2 TRBV3-1/TRBV3-2 TGTGCCAGCAGCCAGGGACTAGTGACTGAGCAGTTCTTC CASSQGLVTEQFF
- TRBJ2-7 TRBD2 TRBV23-1 TGCGCCACCCGGGGGGGCGGCCCTTCCTACGAGCAGTACTTC CATRGGGPSYEQYF
- TRBJ2-3 TRBD2 TRBV9 TGTGCCAGCAGCGTAGTGGATAGCGGGGCCCGGGATACGCAGTATTTT CASSVVDSGARDTQYF
once TRBJ1-6 - TRBV5-8 TGTGCCAGCAGCAGGGGTGGGGGGGGTAATTCACCCCTCCACTTT CASSRGGGGNSPLHF
- TRBJ2-1 TRBD2 TRBV5-1 TGCGCCAGTCAGACTAGCGGGGCGTACAATGAGCAGTTCTTC CASQTSGAYNEQFF
- TRBJ2-5 - TRBV19 TGTGCCAGTAGTATAGGGGAGGCGGAGACCCAGTACTTC CASSIGEAETQYF
- TRBJ2-7 - TRBV5-1 TGCGCCAGCAGCGGCACAAGCTCCTACGAGCAGTACTTC CASSGTSSYEQYF
few TRBJ1-1 - TRBV18 TGTGCCAGCTCATATCTCGGGGGGACCTTGAACACTGAAGCTTTCTTT CASSYLGGTLNTEAFF
- TRBJ2-3 - TRBV5-1 TGCGCCAGCAGCTTCTCGGGGGGCGGCACAGATACGCAGTATTTT CASSFSGGGTDTQYF
- TRBJ2-5 TRBD2 TRBV5-6 TGTGCCAGCAGCTTGTATGGCGCGGGGGAGGAAGAGACCCAGTACTTC CASSLYGAGEEETQYF
- TRBJ2-1 - TRBV3-1/TRBV3-2 TGTGCCAGCAGCCAAGTCCCTGGGATAGGGGTCAATGAGCAGTTCTTC CASSQVPGIGVNEQFF
- TRBJ1-1 - TRBV9 TGTGCCAGCAGCCCGTGGACTGGGAACACTGAAGCTTTCTTT CASSPWTGNTEAFF
- TRBJ1-1 - TRBV5-4 TGTGCCAGCAGCTTGGTGGGAGCGTTGAACACTGAAGCTTTCTTT CASSLVGALNTEAFF
- TRBJ2-7 - TRBV19 TGTGCCAGTAGTGCACAGGGAAGGGGGATCTACGAGCAGTACTTC CASSAQGRGIYEQYF
- TRBJ2-7 TRBD2 TRBV10-3 TGTGCCATCCTCGTGGAGCGGGGGGTTAATACCTACGAGCAGTACTTC CAILVERGVNTYEQYF
- TRBJ2-1 TRBD1 TRBV29-1 TGCAGCGTCCGACAGGGGAGCTCCTACAATGAGCAGTTCTTC CSVRQGSSYNEQFF
- TRBJ2-7 - TRBV3-1/TRBV3-2 TGTGCCAGCAGCCAGCGGGACAGAGCCTACGAGCAGTACTTC CASSQRDRAYEQYF
- TRBJ2-7 - TRBV13 TGTGCCAGCAGCAGCGGCTACGAGCAGTACTTC CASSSGYEQYF
- TRBJ2-3 TRBD2 TRBV5-1 TGCGCCAGCGCCACCTCAGCGGGGGTCACAGATACGCAGTATTTT CASATSAGVTDTQYF
many TRBJ2-5 TRBD2 TRBV4-1 TGCGCCAGCAGCCTTACGGGGGGGAGCGAGACCCAGTACTTC CASSLTGGSETQYF
once TRBJ1-2 - TRBV6-2/TRBV6-3 TGTGCCAGCAGTTACTCGAGCGTAACGGTCTATGGCTACACCTTC CASSYSSVTVYGYTF
- TRBJ2-7 - TRBV5-4 TGTGCCAGCAGCTTGAGAGATAGCGGCTACGAGCAGTACTTC CASSLRDSGYEQYF
- TRBJ2-1 TRBD2 TRBV10-2 TGCGCCAGCAGACTAGCGGGGGGCCGGGTTGCTGAGCAGTTCTTC CASRLAGGRVAEQFF
- TRBJ2-1 TRBD1 TRBV7-8 TGTGCCAGCAGCCCTAGGACAGGGGTTCACAATGAGCAGTTCTTC CASSPRTGVHNEQFF
- TRBJ2-5 TRBD1 TRBV5-4 TGTGCCAGCAGCCGACCAGGGGGCGGGGAGACCCAGTACTTC CASSRPGGGETQYF
- TRBJ2-1 - TRBV19 TGTGCCAGTAGTACCTATTACAATGAGCAGTTCTTC CASSTYYNEQFF
- TRBJ2-1 TRBD2 TRBV18 TGTGCCAGCTCGAGACTAGCGGGGGGAGGCTACAATGAGCAGTTCTTC CASSRLAGGGYNEQFF
- TRBJ1-1 TRBD1 TRBV15 TGTGCCACCAGCAGAGATGGACCAGGGGGTACTGAAGCTTTCTTT CATSRDGPGGTEAFF
few TRBJ1-1 TRBD1 TRBV2 TGTGCCAGCAGTGAGGACAGGCCATTGGAGGGAACTGAAGCTTTCTTT CASSEDRPLEGTEAFF
- TRBJ1-1 - TRBV25-1 TGTGCCAGCAGTGATTGGCGGGACACTGAAGCTTTCTTT CASSDWRDTEAFF
- TRBJ2-2 - TRBV5-4 TGTGCCAGCAGCTTGCCAGGGGCGAACACCGGGGAGCTGTTTTTT CASSLPGANTGELFF
- TRBJ2-5 - TRBV11-2 TGTGCCAGCAGCTTAGGGGGGCGCTTGGAGACCCAGTACTTC CASSLGGRLETQYF
- TRBJ2-7 - TRBV12-5 TGTGCTAGTGGTTTAGAAGCGTACGAGCAGTACTTC CASGLEAYEQYF
- TRBJ1-5 TRBD1 TRBV2 TGTGCCAGCAGTGAACCCGGGACAGGGCTACGCAATCAGCCCCAGCATTTT CASSEPGTGLRNQPQHF
- TRBJ1-2 - TRBV9 TGTGCCAGCAGCGTAGGGGGGCTTGGGGTCGGTGGCTACACCTTC CASSVGGLGVGGYTF
- TRBJ2-1 - TRBV5-1 TGCGCCAGCAGCCCAGGACAGTTCTACAATGAGCAGTTCTTC CASSPGQFYNEQFF
- TRBJ1-6 - TRBV19 TGTGCCAGTGCCGCCACTTCAGGTTCACCCCTCCACTTT CASAATSGSPLHF
- TRBJ2-2 TRBD2 TRBV9 TGTGCCAGCAGCGTTAGCAGCGGGGTTATTCGGACCGGGGAGCTGTTTTTT CASSVSSGVIRTGELFF